This T cell receptor (beta chain) appears in the sequencing data of a study of T-cell memory formation after mild COVID-19 (dated by TCRdb to the early 2020s). Study-wide context: TCR sequence clusters from the two donors were found to be largely donor specific. Two young, previously healthy adult volunteers, one female and one male, were included in the cohort. Longitudinal TCRalpha and TCRbeta repertoire sequencing tracked T-cell clones expanding and contracting after mild COVID-19 in a couple of donors.

Ficoll-Paque density gradient centrifugation was used to isolate PBMCs. The research as a whole found: SARS-CoV-2 specificity was not confirmed for the second-wave clones peaking on day 37. Some responding clones were detected in pre-infection memory, which suggested that pre-existing cross-reactive memory T cells had joined the SARS-CoV-2 response. From day 15 to 85, contracting clones showed balanced CD4/CD8 phenotypes, whereas a second wave of clones that expanded from day 15 to 37 leaned towards CD4+. The study covered only a couple of mild cases, and larger cohorts including severe cases with pre-infection samples were considered necessary. Contracting CD4+ clones were found mainly in CM and EM memory subsets, while CD8+ clones were enriched in EMRA.

Sequencing relied on an Illumina NovaSeq 6000. cDNA libraries for TCRalpha and TCRbeta were prepared by 5'RACE using constant-segment primers, with sample barcodes and unique molecular identifiers added. Trizol reagent was used to extract RNA from every sample. Amplification of the libraries took two PCR steps, and the second step added a second sample barcode plus Illumina TruSeq adapters. The libraries were sequenced on an Illumina NovaSeq using 2 x 150 bp paired-end reads. The authors' pipeline ran thus. Demultiplexing of reads and collapsing into UMI-guided consensus sequences were performed with migec v1.2.7. Using mixcr v2.1.11, UMI consensuses were aligned to TRA and TRB V and J templates and then assembled into clonotypes. A clonotype was counted as expanded or contracted only when both edgeR and NoisET called the clonotype significant, with the noise models trained on biological replicates. For edgeR calls, the thresholds were a false discovery rate-adjusted p below 0.01 and a log2 fold-change of 1. As an exploratory analysis of dynamics, max-normalized trajectories of the 1000 most abundant clonotypes were examined by PCA with hierarchical clustering. The CD4 or CD8 phenotype of responding clones was assigned using the separately sequenced CD4+ and CD8+ repertoires. The public reads were reanalyzed by TCRdb: fastp trimming at Q25, MiXCR alignment, in-frame beta chains only. For every CDR3 protein sequence, its rows merge into one entry that carries the most common genes and DNA. These V and J calls originate from TCRdb's pipeline instead of the authors' own analysis. The table for this sample lists 550,000 to 600,000 distinct CDR3 sequences; approximately 15% of them were counted only once. Just over 8% of the sample is taken by the ten largest.

About this clonotype: Its cognate antigen has yet to be identified. Base qualities are not at hand, and no much larger clone is one base apart.

From the germline V gene, CDR1 is SGHTA and CDR2 is FQGNSA. At the junction V is shortened by 1 base and J by 10 bases, with 11 bases in between. The CDR3 numbers 13 residues from cysteine through phenylalanine. Just CDR3 DNA is preserved here, 39 bases in frame from base 1. The chain is encoded by TRBV7-2 joined to TRBJ2-4; no D segment can be confidently identified. The source of this sequence is an adult woman who had mild COVID-19 (a few samples of this study predate the infection). The sample titles of this study are shuffled in the database, so cell type and time point are left out; the donor was told from shared clones. The sample comprised PBMCs or a T cell subset sorted from them (not recorded which). The DNA sequence follows: TGTGCCAGCAGCTTAGGTGGTCTACCAATTCAGTACTTC. Its translation reads: CASSLGGLPIQYF.